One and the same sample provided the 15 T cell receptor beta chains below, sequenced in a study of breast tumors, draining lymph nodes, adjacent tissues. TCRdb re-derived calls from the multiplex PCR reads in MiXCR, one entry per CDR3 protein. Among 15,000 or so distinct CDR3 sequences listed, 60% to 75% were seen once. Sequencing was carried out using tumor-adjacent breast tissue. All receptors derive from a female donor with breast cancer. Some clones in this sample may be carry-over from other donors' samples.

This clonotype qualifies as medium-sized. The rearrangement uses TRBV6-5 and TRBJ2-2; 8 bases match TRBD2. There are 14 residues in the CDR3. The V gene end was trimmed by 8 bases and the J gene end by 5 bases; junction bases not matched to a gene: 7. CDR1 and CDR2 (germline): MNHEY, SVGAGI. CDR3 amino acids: CASRREARTGELFF. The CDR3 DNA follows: TGTGCCAGCCGGCGGGAGGCCCGGACCGGGGAGCTGTTTTTT.

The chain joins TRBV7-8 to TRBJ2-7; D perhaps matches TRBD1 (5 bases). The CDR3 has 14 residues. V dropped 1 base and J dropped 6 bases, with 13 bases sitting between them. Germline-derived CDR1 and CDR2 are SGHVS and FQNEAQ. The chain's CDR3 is CASSLDSGWSEQYF. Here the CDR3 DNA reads TGTGCCAGCAGCTTAGACTCAGGGTGGAGCGAGCAGTACTTC.

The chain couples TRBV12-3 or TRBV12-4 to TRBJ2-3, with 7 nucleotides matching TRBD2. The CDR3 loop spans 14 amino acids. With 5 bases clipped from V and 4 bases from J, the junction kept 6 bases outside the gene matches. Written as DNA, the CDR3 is TGTGCCAGCAGTCAGGGCGGGAGTGCAGATACGCAGTATTTT. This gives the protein CASSQGGSADTQYF.

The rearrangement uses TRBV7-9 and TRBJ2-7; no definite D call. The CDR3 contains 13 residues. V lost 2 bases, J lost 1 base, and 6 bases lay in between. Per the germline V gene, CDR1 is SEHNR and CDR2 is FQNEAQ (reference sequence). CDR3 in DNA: TGTGCCAGCAGCTTAACAGCTTCCTACGAGCAGTACTTC. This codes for CASSLTASYEQYF.

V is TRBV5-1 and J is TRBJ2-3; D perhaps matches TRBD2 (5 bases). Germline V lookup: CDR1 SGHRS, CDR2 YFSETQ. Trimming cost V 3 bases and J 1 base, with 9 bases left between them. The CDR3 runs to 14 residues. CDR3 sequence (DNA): TGCGCCAGCAGCTCGGGATGGGGCACAGATACGCAGTATTTT. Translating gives CASSSGWGTDTQYF.

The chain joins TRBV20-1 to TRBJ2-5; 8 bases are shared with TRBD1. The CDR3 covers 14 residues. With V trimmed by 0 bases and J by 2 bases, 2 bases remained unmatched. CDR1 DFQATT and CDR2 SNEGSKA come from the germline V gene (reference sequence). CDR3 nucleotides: TGCAGTGCTAGAGACACAGGGGGTCAAGAGACCCAGTACTTC. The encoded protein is CSARDTGGQETQYF.

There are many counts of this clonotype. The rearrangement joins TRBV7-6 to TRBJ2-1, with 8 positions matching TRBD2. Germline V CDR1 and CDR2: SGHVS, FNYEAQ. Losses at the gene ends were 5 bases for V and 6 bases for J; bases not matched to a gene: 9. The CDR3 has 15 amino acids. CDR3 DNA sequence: TGTGCCAGCAGCACCAATAGCGGGATGGGCAATGAGCAGTTCTTC. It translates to CASSTNSGMGNEQFF.

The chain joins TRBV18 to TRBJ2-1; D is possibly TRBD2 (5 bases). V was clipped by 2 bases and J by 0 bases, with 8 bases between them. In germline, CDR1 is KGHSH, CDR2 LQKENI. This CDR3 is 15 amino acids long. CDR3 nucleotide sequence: TGTGCCAGCTCACCAAAAGGGAGCTCCTACAATGAGCAGTTCTTC. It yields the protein CASSPKGSSYNEQFF.

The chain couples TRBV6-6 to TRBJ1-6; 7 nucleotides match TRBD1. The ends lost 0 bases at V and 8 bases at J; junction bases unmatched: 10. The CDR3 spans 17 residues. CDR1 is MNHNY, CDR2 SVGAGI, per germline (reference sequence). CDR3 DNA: TGTGCCAGCAGTTACTCCCTGACAGGGAATAAGGATTCACCCCTCCACTTT. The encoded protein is CASSYSLTGNKDSPLHF.

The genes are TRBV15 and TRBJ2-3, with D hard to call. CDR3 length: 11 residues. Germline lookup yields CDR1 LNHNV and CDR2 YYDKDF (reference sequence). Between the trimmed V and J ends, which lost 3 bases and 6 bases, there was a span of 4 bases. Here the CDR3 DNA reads TGTGCCACCAGCAGCCCCGATACGCAGTATTTT. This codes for CATSSPDTQYF.

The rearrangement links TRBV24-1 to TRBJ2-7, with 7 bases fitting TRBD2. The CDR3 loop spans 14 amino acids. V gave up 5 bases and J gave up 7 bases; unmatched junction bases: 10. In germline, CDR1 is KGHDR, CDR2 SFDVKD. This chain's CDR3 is CATSVAGVPTEQYF. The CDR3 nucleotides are TGTGCCACCAGTGTGGCGGGAGTGCCTACGGAGCAGTACTTC.

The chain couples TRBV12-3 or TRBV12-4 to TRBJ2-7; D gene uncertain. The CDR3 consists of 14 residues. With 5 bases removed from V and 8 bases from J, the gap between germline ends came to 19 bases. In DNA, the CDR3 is TGTGCCAGCAGTGCCCGCCAAAACACTGGTAAGCAGTACTTC. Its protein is CASSARQNTGKQYF.

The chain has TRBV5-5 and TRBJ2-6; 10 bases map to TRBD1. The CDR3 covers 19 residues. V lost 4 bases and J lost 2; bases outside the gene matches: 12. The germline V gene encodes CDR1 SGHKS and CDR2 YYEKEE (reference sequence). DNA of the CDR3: TGTGCCAGCAGCACGGGGGGGTGGGACAGGGGTCCTGGGGCCAACGTCCTGACTTTC. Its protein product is CASSTGGWDRGPGANVLTF. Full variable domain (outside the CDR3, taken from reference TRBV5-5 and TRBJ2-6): DAGVTQSPTHLIKTRGQQVTLRCSPISGHKSVSWYQQVLGQGPQFIFQYYEKEERGRGNFPDRFSARQFPNYSSELNVNALLLGDSALYLCASSTGGWDRGPGANVLTFGAGSRLTVL.

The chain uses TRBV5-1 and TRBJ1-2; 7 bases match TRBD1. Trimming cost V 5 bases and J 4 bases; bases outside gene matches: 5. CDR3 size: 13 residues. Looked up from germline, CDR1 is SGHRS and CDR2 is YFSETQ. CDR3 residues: CASSRDSPYGYTF. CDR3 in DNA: TGCGCCAGCAGTCGGGACAGCCCCTATGGCTACACCTTC.

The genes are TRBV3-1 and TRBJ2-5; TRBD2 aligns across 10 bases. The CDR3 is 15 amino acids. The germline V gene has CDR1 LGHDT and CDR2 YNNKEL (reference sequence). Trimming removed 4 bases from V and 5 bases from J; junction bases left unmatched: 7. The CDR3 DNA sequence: TGTGCCAGCAGCCGAGAACCAGCGGGAGGGGAGACCCAGTACTTC. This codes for CASSREPAGGETQYF.